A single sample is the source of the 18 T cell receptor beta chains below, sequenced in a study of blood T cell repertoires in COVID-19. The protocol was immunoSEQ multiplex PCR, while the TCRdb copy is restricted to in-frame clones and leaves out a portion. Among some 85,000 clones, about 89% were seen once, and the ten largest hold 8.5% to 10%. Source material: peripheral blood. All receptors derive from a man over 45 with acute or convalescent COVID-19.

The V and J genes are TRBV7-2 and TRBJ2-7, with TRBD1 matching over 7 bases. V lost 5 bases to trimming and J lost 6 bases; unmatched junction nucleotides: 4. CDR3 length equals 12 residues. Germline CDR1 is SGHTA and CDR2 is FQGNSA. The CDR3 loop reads CASSLDRAEQYF. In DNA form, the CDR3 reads TGTGCCAGCAGCCTTGACAGGGCCGAGCAGTACTTC.

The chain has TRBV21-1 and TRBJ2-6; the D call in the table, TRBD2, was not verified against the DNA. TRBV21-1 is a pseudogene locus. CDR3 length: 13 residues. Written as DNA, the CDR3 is TGTGCCAGCAGCCCTCCTGGGGCCAACGTCCTGACTTTC. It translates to CASSPPGANVLTF.

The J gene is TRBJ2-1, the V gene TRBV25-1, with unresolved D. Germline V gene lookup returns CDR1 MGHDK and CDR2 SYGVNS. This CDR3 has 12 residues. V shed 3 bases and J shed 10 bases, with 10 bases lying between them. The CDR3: CASSEPAREQFF. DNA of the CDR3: TGTGCCAGCAGTGAGCCGGCTAGGGAGCAGTTCTTC.

CDR3: CASRRSNGRTYYSNQPQHF. The CDR3 nucleotides are TGTGCCAGCAGGAGAAGCAACGGCCGAACGTACTATAGCAATCAGCCCCAGCATTTT. V is TRBV28 and J is TRBJ1-5; D gene ambiguous. Trimming took 6 bases from V and 0 from J, leaving 24 bases between them. From germline, CDR1 is MDHEN and CDR2 SYDVKM. The CDR3 length is 19 residues.

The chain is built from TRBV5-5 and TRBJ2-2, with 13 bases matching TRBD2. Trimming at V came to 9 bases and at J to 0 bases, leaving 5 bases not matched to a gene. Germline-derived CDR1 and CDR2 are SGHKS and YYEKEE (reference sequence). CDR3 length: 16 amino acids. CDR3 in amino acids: CATAGTSGANTGELFF. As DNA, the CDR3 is TGTGCCACCGCCGGGACTAGCGGGGCGAACACCGGGGAGCTGTTTTTT.

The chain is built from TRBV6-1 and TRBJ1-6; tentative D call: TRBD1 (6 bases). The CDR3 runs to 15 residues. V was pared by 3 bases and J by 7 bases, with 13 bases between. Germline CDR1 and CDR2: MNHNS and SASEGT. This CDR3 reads CASSEDSPRNSPLHF. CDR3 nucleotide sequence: TGTGCCAGCAGTGAGGACAGCCCGAGAAATTCACCCCTCCACTTT.

The CDR3 here is CASSDSSRGPDTQYF. In DNA, the CDR3 is TGTGCCAGCAGTGACTCGTCCAGGGGGCCAGATACGCAGTATTTT. This rearrangement joins TRBV6-4 to TRBJ2-3; TRBD1 aligns across 8 bases. The CDR3 runs 15 residues. Looked up from germline, CDR1 is MRHNA and CDR2 is SNTAGT. The ends lost 0 bases at V and 4 bases at J; junction bases unmatched: 3.

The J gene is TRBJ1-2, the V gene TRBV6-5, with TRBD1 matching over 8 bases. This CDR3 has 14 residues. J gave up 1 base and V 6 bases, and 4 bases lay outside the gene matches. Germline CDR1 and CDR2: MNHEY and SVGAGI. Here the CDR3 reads CASRGQGINYGYTF. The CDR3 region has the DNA TGTGCCAGCAGAGGACAGGGAATTAACTATGGCTACACCTTC.

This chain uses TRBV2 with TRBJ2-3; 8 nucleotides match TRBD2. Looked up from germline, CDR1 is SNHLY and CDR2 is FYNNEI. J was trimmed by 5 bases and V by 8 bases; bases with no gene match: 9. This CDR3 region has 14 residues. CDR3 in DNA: TGTGCCAGCGGGGGACTAGTTCAGGGAGATACGCAGTATTTT. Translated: CASGGLVQGDTQYF.

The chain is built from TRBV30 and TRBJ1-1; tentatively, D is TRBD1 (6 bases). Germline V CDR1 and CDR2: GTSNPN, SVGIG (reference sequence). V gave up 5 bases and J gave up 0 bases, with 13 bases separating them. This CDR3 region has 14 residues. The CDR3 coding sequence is TGTGCCTGGGTAGAAACAGGGATGAACACTGAAGCTTTCTTT. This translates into CAWVETGMNTEAFF.

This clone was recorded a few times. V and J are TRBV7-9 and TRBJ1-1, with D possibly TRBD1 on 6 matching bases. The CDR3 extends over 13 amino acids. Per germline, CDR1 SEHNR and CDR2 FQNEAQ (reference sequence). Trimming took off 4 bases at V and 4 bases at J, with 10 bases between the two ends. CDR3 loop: CASSSQTGTEAFF. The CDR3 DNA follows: TGTGCCAGCAGCTCTCAGACAGGCACTGAAGCTTTCTTT.

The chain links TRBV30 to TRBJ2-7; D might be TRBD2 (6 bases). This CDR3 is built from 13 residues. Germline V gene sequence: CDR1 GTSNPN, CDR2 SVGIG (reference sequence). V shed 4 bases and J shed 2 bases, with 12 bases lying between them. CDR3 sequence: CAWMGGGAYEQYF. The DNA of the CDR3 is TGTGCCTGGATGGGGGGTGGGGCCTACGAGCAGTACTTC.

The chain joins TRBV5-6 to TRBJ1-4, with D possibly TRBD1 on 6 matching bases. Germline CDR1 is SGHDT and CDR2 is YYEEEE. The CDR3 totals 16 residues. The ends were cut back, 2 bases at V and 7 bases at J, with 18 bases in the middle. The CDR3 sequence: CASSLYRPGASEKLFF. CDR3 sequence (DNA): TGTGCCAGCAGCTTATATCGTCCAGGGGCCAGTGAAAAACTGTTTTTT.

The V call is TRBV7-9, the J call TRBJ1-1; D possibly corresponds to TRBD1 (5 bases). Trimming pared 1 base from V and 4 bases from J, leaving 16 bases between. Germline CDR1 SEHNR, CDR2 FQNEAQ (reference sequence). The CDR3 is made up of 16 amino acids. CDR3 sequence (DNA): TGTGCCAGCAGCTTAGAGGGGCGGGGCAGGAGCACTGAAGCTTTCTTT. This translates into CASSLEGRGRSTEAFF.

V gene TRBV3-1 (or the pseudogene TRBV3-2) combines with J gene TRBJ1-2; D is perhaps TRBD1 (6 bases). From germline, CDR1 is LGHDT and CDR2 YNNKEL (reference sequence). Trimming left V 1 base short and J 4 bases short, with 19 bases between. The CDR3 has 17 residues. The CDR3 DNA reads TGTGCCAGCAGCCAAGGGGTACAGGGTACAAGGAGCTATGGCTACACCTTC. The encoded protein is CASSQGVQGTRSYGYTF.

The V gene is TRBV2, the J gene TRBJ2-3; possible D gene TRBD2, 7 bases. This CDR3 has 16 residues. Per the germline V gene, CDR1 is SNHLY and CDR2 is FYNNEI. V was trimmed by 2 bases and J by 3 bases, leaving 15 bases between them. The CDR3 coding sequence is TGTGCCAGCAGTGAAACGGGGGGCGGGGGTACAGATACGCAGTATTTT. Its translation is CASSETGGGGTDTQYF.

CDR3 in DNA: TGCAGTGCTAGTACTGGACTAAGAGAGACCCAGTACTTC. Translation gives CSASTGLRETQYF. The rearrangement links TRBV20-1 to TRBJ2-5; D might be TRBD2 (6 bases). Trimming shortened V by 3 bases and J by 4 bases, and 12 bases separated the two germline ends. CDR3 length equals 13 residues. The germline gives CDR1 DFQATT, CDR2 SNEGSKA (reference sequence).

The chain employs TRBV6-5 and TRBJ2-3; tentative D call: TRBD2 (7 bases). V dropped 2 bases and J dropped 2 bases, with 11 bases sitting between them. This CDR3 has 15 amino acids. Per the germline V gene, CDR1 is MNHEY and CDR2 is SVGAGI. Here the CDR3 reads CASSYAGAYTDTQYF. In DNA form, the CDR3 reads TGTGCCAGCAGTTACGCGGGGGCCTACACAGATACGCAGTATTTT.